These T cell receptor delta chains were read from a single sample in a study of gamma-delta T cells after stem cell transplantation. TCRdb fed the RT-PCR reads to CATT. Here the sample spans some 780 delta-chain clones, 9% to 10% being singletons. The sample consisted of gamma-delta T cells. The origin of the receptors is a human donor. It is not recorded whose cells these are; they may come from a transplant donor. Each CDR3 is given with its conserved first and last residue. Each record gives: clone size, V gene, CDR3 length, J gene, D gene, CDR3 protein, CDR3 DNA. D genes are given only for firm matches. Expanded clones get a size class; other rows say once, few or many, or leave the size out.

size: large
V: TRDV2
length: 22
J: TRDJ1
D: TRDD3
CDR3: CACDTVKFRLGDSPVYTDKLIF
DNA: TGTGCCTGTGACACCGTTAAGTTTAGACTGGGGGATTCTCCCGTTTACACCGATAAACTCATCTTT

size: few
V: TRDV1
length: 24
J: TRDJ1
D: NA
CDR3: CALGEVVSYVWLGAPGRYTDKLIF
DNA: TGTGCTCTTGGGGAAGTCGTCTCCTACGTATGGCTGGGGGCCCCTGGTAGGTACACCGATAAACTCATCTTT

size: medium-sized
V: TRDV2
length: 17
J: TRDJ1
D: NA
CDR3: CACDPVLRGDSHHKLIF
DNA: TGTGCCTGTGACCCAGTCCTGCGAGGGGACTCACACCATAAACTCATCTTT

size: hyperexpanded
V: TRDV2
length: 16
J: TRDJ1
D: TRDD3
CDR3: CACDDLTGGHTDKLIF
DNA: TGTGCCTGTGACGACTTAACTGGGGGACACACCGATAAACTCATCTTT

size: few
V: TRDV2
length: 16
J: TRDJ1
D: TRDD3
CDR3: CACDTVWGVYTDKLIF
DNA: TGTGCCTGTGACACCGTCTGGGGGGTCTACACCGATAAACTCATCTTT

size: NA
V: TRDV2
length: 15
J: TRDJ1
D: TRDD3
CDR3: CACDPVLGDPDKLIF
DNA: TGTGCCTGTGACCCCGTACTGGGGGATCCCGATAAACTCATCTTT

size: NA
V: TRDV2
length: 17
J: TRDJ3
D: TRDD3
CDR3: CACDTVLGDTNTRQMFF
DNA: TGTGCCTGTGACACCGTACTGGGGGATACAAACACCCGACAGATGTTTTTC

size: large
V: TRDV2
length: 19
J: TRDJ1
D: TRDD3
CDR3: CACDTVYDPAGIKTDKLIF
DNA: TGTGCCTGTGACACCGTCTATGATCCTGCGGGGATAAAGACCGATAAACTCATCTTT

size: large
V: TRDV2
length: 21
J: TRDJ3
D: TRDD3
CDR3: CACDILLGDTTSSWDTRQMFF
DNA: TGTGCCTGTGACATTCTACTGGGGGATACTACCAGCTCCTGGGACACCCGACAGATGTTTTTC

size: NA
V: TRDV2
length: 19
J: TRDJ1
D: TRDD2
CDR3: CACDPLPTEAGDYTDNLIF
DNA: TGTGCCTGTGACCCCCTTCCTACGGAAGCTGGGGACTACACCGATAACCTCATCTTT

size: few
V: TRDV2
length: 15
J: TRDJ1
D: NA
CDR3: CACDPLLGRTDKLIF
DNA: TGTGCCTGTGACCCACTACTGGGACGCACCGATAAACTCATCTTT

size: NA
V: TRDV2
length: 19
J: TRDJ1
D: TRDD3
CDR3: CACDPPVLGDIVNLDKLIF
DNA: TGTGCCTGTGACCCCCCGGTACTGGGGGATATCGTAAACCTCGATAAACTCATCTTT

size: once
V: TRDV2
length: 16
J: TRDJ3
D: TRDD3
CDR3: CASGGYGTWDTRQMFF
DNA: TGTGCTAGTGGTGGATACGGAACCTGGGACACCCGACAGATGTTTTTC

size: hyperexpanded
V: TRDV2
length: 17
J: TRDJ1
D: NA
CDR3: CACDPVSGEGDTDKLIF
DNA: TGTGCCTGTGACCCTGTGTCTGGGGAAGGCGACACCGATAAACTCATCTTT

size: NA
V: TRDV2
length: 14
J: TRDJ1
D: TRDD3
CDR3: CACGNLGDPDKLIF
DNA: TGTGCCTGTGGCAATCTGGGGGATCCCGATAAACTCATCTTT

size: NA
V: TRDV1
length: 20
J: TRDJ1
D: TRDD3
CDR3: CALGDKTRLGYWGIQRRLIF
DNA: TGTGCTCTTGGCGACAAAACACGATTGGGCTACTGGGGGATACAGCGGCGACTCATCTTT

size: NA
V: TRDV2
length: 14
J: TRDJ1
D: NA
CDR3: CACDTWGSTDKLIF
DNA: TGTGCCTGTGACACCTGGGGATCCACCGATAAACTCATCTTT

size: NA
V: TRDV2
length: 13
J: TRDJ1
D: TRDD3
CDR3: CACDQLGTKKLIF
DNA: TGTGCCTGTGACCAACTGGGGACAAAGAAACTCATCTTT

size: medium-sized
V: TRDV2
length: 16
J: TRDJ1
D: TRDD3
CDR3: CACDTVSGGHTDKLIF
DNA: TGTGCCTGTGACACCGTCTCTGGGGGACACACCGATAAACTCATCTTT

size: hyperexpanded
V: TRDV2
length: 21
J: TRDJ3
D: TRDD3
CDR3: CACDTGNWGSESSWDTRQMFF
DNA: TGTGCCTGTGACACCGGAAACTGGGGGTCCGAGAGCTCCTGGGACACCCGACAGATGTTTTTC

size: NA
V: TRDV2
length: 19
J: TRDJ1
D: TRDD3
CDR3: CACDRRLGDTGGHTDKLIF
DNA: TGTGCCTGTGACAGGAGACTGGGGGATACGGGGGGCCACACCGATAAACTCATCTTT

size: NA
V: TRDV2
length: 13
J: TRDJ1
D: NA
CDR3: CACDAANTDKLIF
DNA: TGTGCCTGTGATGCTGCGAACACCGATAAGCTCATCTTT

size: medium-sized
V: TRDV2
length: 18
J: TRDJ1
D: NA
CDR3: CACDTVRTLVMLPDKLIF
DNA: TGTGCCTGTGACACCGTAAGAACGCTGGTGATGCTCCCCGATAAACTCATCTTT

size: hyperexpanded
V: TRDV2
length: 17
J: TRDJ1
D: TRDD3
CDR3: CACDTVSGGYATDKLIF
DNA: TGTGCCTGTGACACCGTCTCTGGGGGATACGCGACCGATAAACTCATCTTT

size: few
V: TRDV2
length: 16
J: TRDJ1
D: TRDD3
CDR3: CACDPVSGGHTDKLIF
DNA: TGTGCCTGTGACCCTGTGTCTGGGGGACACACCGATAAACTCATCTTT

size: medium-sized
V: TRDV2
length: 16
J: TRDJ1
D: NA
CDR3: CACDTLGPKEADKLIF
DNA: TGTGCCTGTGACACACTGGGACCTAAAGAGGCCGATAAACTCATCTTT

size: hyperexpanded
V: TRDV2
length: 15
J: TRDJ1
D: NA
CDR3: CACHPLVGDTDKLIF
DNA: TGTGCCTGTCATCCCCTCGTCGGGGATACCGATAAACTCATCTTT

size: hyperexpanded
V: TRDV2
length: 17
J: TRDJ1
D: NA
CDR3: CACDTASPMRDTDKLIF
DNA: TGTGCCTGTGACACAGCCTCCCCGATGAGGGACACCGATAAACTCATCTTT

size: NA
V: TRDV1
length: 20
J: TRDJ1
D: TRDD3
CDR3: CALGDKTRLGYWGIQLRLIF
DNA: TGTGCTCTTGGCGACAAAACACGATTGGGCTACTGGGGGATACAGCTGCGACTCATCTTT

size: NA
V: TRDV2
length: 23
J: TRDJ1
D: NA
CDR3: CACDTLSGSLPGLGLEYTDKLIF
DNA: TGTGCCTGTGACACACTTTCGGGCTCCCTCCCCGGGCTGGGGCTGGAGTACACCGATAAACTCATCTTT

size: once
V: TRDV2
length: 20
J: TRDJ1
D: TRDD3
CDR3: CACDTVATDSSWGIGDKLIF
DNA: TGTGCCTGTGACACCGTGGCAACAGATTCTTCATGGGGGATAGGGGATAAACTCATCTTT

size: few
V: TRDV2
length: 19
J: TRDJ1
D: TRDD3
CDR3: CACDTLEAGGTRYTDKLIF
DNA: TGTGCCTGTGACACCTTGGAGGCTGGGGGAACGAGGTACACCGATAAACTCATCTTT

size: NA
V: TRDV2
length: 17
J: TRDJ1
D: TRDD3
CDR3: CACDAVGGGYAYDKLIF
DNA: TGTGCCTGTGACGCCGTCGGTGGGGGATACGCTTACGATAAACTCATCTTT

size: NA
V: TRDV2
length: 17
J: TRDJ1
D: TRDD3
CDR3: CACDTLGLGDTRYKLIF
DNA: TGTGCCTGTGACACGTTGGGTCTGGGGGATACGCGCTATAAACTCATCTTT

size: NA
V: TRDV2
length: 16
J: TRDJ1
D: TRDD3
CDR3: CACDAVLGEYTDKLIF
DNA: TGTGCCTGTGACGCCGTACTGGGGGAGTACACCGATAAACTCATCTTT

size: medium-sized
V: TRDV2
length: 19
J: TRDJ1
D: TRDD3
CDR3: CACDTVATGGYESTDKLIF
DNA: TGTGCCTGTGACACCGTGGCTACTGGGGGATACGAATCTACCGATAAACTCATCTTT

size: NA
V: TRDV2
length: 18
J: TRDJ1
D: TRDD3
CDR3: CACDTVQLGDTGTDKLIF
DNA: TGTGCCTGTGACACCGTTCAACTGGGGGATACTGGGACCGATAAACTCATCTTT

size: few
V: TRDV2
length: 18
J: TRDJ1
D: NA
CDR3: CACDTVRGTRDYTDKLIF
DNA: TGTGCCTGTGACACCGTCAGGGGGACTCGGGATTACACCGATAAACTCATCTTT

size: few
V: TRDV2
length: 19
J: TRDJ1
D: TRDD3
CDR3: CACDTGYDPAGIKTDKLIF
DNA: TGTGCCTGTGACACCGGCTATGATCCTGCGGGGATAAAGACCGATAAACTCATCTTC

size: few
V: TRDV2
length: 20
J: TRDJ3
D: TRDD3
CDR3: CACDPTGGYVSSCDTRPMFF
DNA: TGTGCCTGTGACCCCACTGGGGGATACGTTAGCTCCTGTGACACCCGACCGATGTTTTTC

size: few
V: TRDV2
length: 26
J: TRDJ1
D: TRDD3
CDR3: CACDAIPPNLGGVRNTGGSDTDKLIF
DNA: TGTGCCTGTGACGCGATTCCCCCTAATCTGGGGGGGGTAAGGAATACTGGGGGATCGGACACCGATAAACTCATCTTT

size: NA
V: TRDV2
length: 19
J: TRDJ1
D: TRDD2
CDR3: CACDPLPTVAGDYTDNLIF
DNA: TGTGCCTGTGACCCCCTTCCTACGGTAGCTGGGGACTACACCGATAACCTCATCTTT

size: hyperexpanded
V: TRDV2
length: 13
J: TRDJ1
D: NA
CDR3: CACDAVNTDKLIF
DNA: TGTGCCTGTGATGCTGTGAACACCGATAAACTCATCTTT

size: few
V: TRDV2
length: 14
J: TRDJ1
D: NA
CDR3: CACDTLGGSDKLIF
DNA: TGTGCCTGTGACACCCTGGGTGGGTCTGATAAACTCATCTTT

size: few
V: TRDV2
length: 20
J: TRDJ3
D: TRDD3
CDR3: CACDDLTGGLSSWDTRQMFF
DNA: TGTGCCTGTGACGACTTAACTGGGGGTCTAAGCTCCTGGGACACCCGACAGATGTTTTTC

size: NA
V: TRDV2
length: 23
J: TRDJ3
D: NA
CDR3: CACDTVAPTLGDRISWATRQMFF
DNA: TGTGCCTGTGACACCGTTGCTCCTACGTTAGGGGATCGTATATCTTGGGCCACCCGACAGATGTTTTTC

size: NA
V: TRDV2
length: 19
J: TRDJ1
D: TRDD3
CDR3: CACDTVSYGGYANTDKLIF
DNA: TGTGCCTGTGACACCGTCTCCTACGGGGGATACGCTAACACCGATAAACTCATCTTT

size: medium-sized
V: TRDV2
length: 18
J: TRDJ1
D: NA
CDR3: CACDNFELGVTYTDKLIF
DNA: TGTGCCTGTGACAATTTCGAGTTGGGGGTCACGTACACCGATAAACTCATCTTT

size: NA
V: TRDV2
length: 16
J: TRDJ1
D: TRDD3
CDR3: CACDTVSGGYADKLIF
DNA: TGTGCCTGTGACACCGTCTCTGGGGGATACGCCGATAAACTCATCTTT

size: large
V: TRDV2
length: 17
J: TRDJ1
D: TRDD3
CDR3: CACDSLGDLEGTDKLIF
DNA: TGTGCCTGTGACTCACTGGGGGATCTAGAGGGCACCGATAAACTCATCTTT

size: few
V: TRDV2
length: 17
J: TRDJ1
D: NA
CDR3: CACDTVSQSGSTDKLIF
DNA: TGTGCCTGTGACACCGTTAGCCAGTCCGGTTCCACCGATAAACTCATCTTT

size: medium-sized
V: TRDV2
length: 20
J: TRDJ3
D: NA
CDR3: CACDTVSGEGFSCDTRPMFF
DNA: TGTGCCTGTGACACCGTGTCCGGGGAGGGATTCTCCTGTGACACCCGACCGATGTTTTTC

size: hyperexpanded
V: TRDV2
length: 18
J: TRDJ1
D: TRDD3
CDR3: CACDPVLGDTSATDKLIF
DNA: TGTGCCTGTGACCCCGTACTGGGGGATACATCTGCTACCGATAAACTCATCTTT

size: few
V: TRDV2
length: 17
J: TRDJ1
D: TRDD3
CDR3: CACDTVGGGYAYDKLIF
DNA: TGTGCCTGTGACACCGTCGGTGGGGGATACGCTTACGATAAACTCATCTTT

size: medium-sized
V: TRDV2
length: 17
J: TRDJ1
D: NA
CDR3: CACDTLNVGANTDKLIF
DNA: TGTGCCTGTGACACCTTAAACGTGGGGGCCAACACCGATAAACTCATCTTT